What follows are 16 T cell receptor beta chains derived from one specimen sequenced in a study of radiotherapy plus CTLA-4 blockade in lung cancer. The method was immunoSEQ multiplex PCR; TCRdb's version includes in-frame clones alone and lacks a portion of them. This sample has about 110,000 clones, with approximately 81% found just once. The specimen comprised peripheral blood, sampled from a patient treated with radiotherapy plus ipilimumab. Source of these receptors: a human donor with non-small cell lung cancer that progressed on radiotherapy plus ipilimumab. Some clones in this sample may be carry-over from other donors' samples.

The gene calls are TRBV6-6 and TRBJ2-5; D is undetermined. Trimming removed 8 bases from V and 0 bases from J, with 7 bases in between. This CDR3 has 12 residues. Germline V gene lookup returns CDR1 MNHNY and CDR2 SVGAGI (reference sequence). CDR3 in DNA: TGTGCCAGCGCCCCATACCAAGAGACCCAGTACTTC. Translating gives CASAPYQETQYF.

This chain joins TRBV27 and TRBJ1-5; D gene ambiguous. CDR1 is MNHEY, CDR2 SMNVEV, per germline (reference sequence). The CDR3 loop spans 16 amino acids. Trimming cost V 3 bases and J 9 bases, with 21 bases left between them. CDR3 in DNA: TGTGCCAGCAGTTTCCTCCGGGCCGGGCAATTTCGGCCCCAGCATTTT. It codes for CASSFLRAGQFRPQHF.

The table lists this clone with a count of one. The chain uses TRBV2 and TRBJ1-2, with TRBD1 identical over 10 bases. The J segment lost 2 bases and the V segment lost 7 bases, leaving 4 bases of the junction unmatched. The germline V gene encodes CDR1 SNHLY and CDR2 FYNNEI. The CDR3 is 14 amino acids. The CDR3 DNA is TGTGCCAGCAAGCGACAGGGGGCAAACTATGGCTACACCTTC. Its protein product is CASKRQGANYGYTF.

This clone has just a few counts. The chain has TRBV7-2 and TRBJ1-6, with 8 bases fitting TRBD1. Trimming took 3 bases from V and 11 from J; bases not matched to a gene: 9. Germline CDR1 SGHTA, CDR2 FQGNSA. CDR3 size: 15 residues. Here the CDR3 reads CASSFGQGFRTPLHF. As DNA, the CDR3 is TGTGCCAGCAGCTTCGGACAGGGTTTCAGGACACCCCTCCACTTT.

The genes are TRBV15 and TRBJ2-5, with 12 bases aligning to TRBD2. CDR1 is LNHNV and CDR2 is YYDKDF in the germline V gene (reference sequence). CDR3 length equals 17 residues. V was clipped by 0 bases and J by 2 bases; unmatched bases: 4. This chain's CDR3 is CATSRDRTSGVQETQYF. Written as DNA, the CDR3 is TGTGCCACCAGCAGAGATCGGACTAGCGGGGTTCAAGAGACCCAGTACTTC.

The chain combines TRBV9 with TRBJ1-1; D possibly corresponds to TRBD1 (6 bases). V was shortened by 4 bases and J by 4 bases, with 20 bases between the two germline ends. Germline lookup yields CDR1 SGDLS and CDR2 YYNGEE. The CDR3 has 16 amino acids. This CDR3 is CASSPQLGGSTTEAFF. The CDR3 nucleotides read TGTGCCAGCAGCCCCCAATTAGGGGGAAGTACCACTGAAGCTTTCTTT.

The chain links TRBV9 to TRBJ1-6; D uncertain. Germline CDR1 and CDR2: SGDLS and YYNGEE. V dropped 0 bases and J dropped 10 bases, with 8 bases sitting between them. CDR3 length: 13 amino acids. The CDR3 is CASSVDGESPLHF. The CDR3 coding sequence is TGTGCCAGCAGCGTAGACGGGGAGTCACCCCTCCACTTT.

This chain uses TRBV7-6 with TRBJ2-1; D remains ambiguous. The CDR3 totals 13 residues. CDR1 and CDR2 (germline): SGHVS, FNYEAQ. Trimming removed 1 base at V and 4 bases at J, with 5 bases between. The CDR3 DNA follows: TGTGCCAGCAGCTTAGTAATTTACAATGAGCAGTTCTTC. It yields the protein CASSLVIYNEQFF.

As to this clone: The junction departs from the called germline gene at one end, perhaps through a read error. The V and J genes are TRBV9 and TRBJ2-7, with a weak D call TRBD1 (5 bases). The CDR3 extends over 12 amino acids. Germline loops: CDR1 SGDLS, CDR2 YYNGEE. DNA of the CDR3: TGTGCCAGCAGCTCCCCGGCGGTGGGGCCCCATTTC. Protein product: CASSSPAVGPHF.

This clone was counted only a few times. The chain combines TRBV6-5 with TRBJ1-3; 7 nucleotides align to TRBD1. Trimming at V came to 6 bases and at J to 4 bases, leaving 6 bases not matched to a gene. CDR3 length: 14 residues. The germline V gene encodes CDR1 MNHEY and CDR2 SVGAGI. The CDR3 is CASSRTGVGNTIYF. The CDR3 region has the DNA TGTGCCAGCAGCCGAACAGGGGTAGGAAACACCATATATTTT.

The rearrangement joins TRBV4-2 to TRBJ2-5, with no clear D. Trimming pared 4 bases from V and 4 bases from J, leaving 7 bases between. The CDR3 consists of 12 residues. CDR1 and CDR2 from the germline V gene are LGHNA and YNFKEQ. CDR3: CASSPNRETQYF. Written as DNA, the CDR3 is TGTGCCAGCAGCCCGAATAGAGAGACCCAGTACTTC.

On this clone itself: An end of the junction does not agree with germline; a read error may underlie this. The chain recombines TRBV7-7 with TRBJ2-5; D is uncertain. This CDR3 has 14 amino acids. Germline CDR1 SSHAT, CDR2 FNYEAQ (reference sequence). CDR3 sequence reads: CASSPVGVGETQYF. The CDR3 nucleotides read TGTGCTAGCAGCCCCGTTGGGGTGGGAGAGACCCAGTACTTC.

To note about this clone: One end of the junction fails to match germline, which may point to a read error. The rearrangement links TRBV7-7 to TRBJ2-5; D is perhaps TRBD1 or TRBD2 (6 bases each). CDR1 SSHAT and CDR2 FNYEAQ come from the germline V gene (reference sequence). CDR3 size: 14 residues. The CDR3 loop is CASSPGGYQETQYF. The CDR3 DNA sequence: TGTGCTAGCAGCCCCGGGGGCTACCAAGAGACCCAGTACTTC. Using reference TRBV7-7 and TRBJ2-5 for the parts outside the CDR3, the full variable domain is GAGVSQSPRYKVTKRGQDVTLRCDPISSHATLYWYQQALGQGPEFLTYFNYEAQPDKSGLPSDRFSAERPEGSISTLTIQRTEQRDSAMYRCASSPGGYQETQYFGPGTRLLVL.

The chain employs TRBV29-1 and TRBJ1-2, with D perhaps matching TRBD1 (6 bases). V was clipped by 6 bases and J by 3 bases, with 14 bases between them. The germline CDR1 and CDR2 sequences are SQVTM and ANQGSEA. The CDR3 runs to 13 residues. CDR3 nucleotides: TGCAGCGTCCAGGCGGGGGCGGACTATGGCTACACCTTC. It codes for CSVQAGADYGYTF.

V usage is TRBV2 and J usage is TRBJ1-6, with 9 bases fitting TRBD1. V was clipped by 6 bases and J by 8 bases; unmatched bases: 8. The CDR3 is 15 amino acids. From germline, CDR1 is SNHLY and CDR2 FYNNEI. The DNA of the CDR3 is TGTGCCAGCAGCTTGACAGGGGGGCGGGATTCACCCCTCCACTTT. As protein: CASSLTGGRDSPLHF.

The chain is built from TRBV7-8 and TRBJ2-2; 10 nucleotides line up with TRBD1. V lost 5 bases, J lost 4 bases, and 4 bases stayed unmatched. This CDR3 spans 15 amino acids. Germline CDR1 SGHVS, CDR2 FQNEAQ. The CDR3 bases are TGTGCCAGCAGCGTGACAGGGGGCGTCACCGGGGAGCTGTTTTTT. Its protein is CASSVTGGVTGELFF.